The clone carrying this TCR beta chain came up once. This sample stems from a study of blood T cell repertoires in COVID-19. Study summary: Material from acute and convalescent COVID-19 was sourced from the United States, Italy and Spain. Sources were T cells, B-cell-depleted T cells, or PBMCs; the material itself was cDNA or gDNA.

Per the original data handling: Researchers report that nucleated cell counts were estimated from reference gene primer amplification. Generated by immunoSEQ multiplex PCR, the TCRdb table keeps only in-frame clones and is missing some. V, J and clone size derive from that table, while D and trimming were established from the DNA sequence. The table lists 90,000 or so clones, 88% of them singletons. The CDR3 spans 15 residues. Germline assignment: CDR1 SGHDN and CDR2 FVKESK. The V and J ends lost 5 bases and 5 bases respectively, with 15 bases between them. The V and J genes are TRBV14 and TRBJ2-2; unclear D gene. This clonotype was obtained from an older man with acute or convalescent COVID-19. The sequenced sample was peripheral blood. CDR3 protein: CASSEKRSSTGELFF. CDR3 bases: TGTGCCAGCAGCGAAAAGAGATCGTCGACCGGGGAGCTGTTTTTT.